Each of the 8 T cell receptor beta chains below was sequenced from the same sample in a study of T cells expressing NK-cell markers. TCRdb reprocessed the 5' RACE reads; each CDR3 protein has one entry and no DNA is given. This specimen shows roughly 390,000 distinct CDR3 sequences; the ten leading clones hold around 10%. The sequenced material came from blood T cells: a sorted CD56 or NKG2C T cell subset, CD4+ or CD8+ T cells, or bulk PBMC T cells (not recorded which). The source of these receptors is a woman aged 50 to 60 in good health.

This chain's CDR3 is CASSLLKNIQYF. The gene calls are TRBV12-3 or TRBV12-4 and TRBJ2-4. The CDR3 runs 12 residues.

The chain carries TRBV4-1 and TRBJ2-5; TCRdb gives TRBD2 as the D gene, but with no DNA this cannot be confirmed. Germline V gene lookup returns CDR1 MGHRA and CDR2 YSYEKL. CDR3 length: 15 amino acids. The CDR3 spells CASSPSGSPQETQYF.

The chain is built from TRBV4-1 and TRBJ2-2; as DNA is missing, the TRBD1 call by TCRdb cannot be tested. CDR1 is MGHRA and CDR2 is YSYEKL in the germline V gene. The CDR3 is made up of 15 amino acids. CDR3: CASSQDRRTGGELFF.

The chain carries TRBV7-2 and TRBJ2-1. The CDR3 extends over 13 amino acids. CDR1 is SGHTA and CDR2 is FQGNSA in the germline V gene. CDR3 in amino acids: CASSPYTDNEQFF.

This chain uses TRBV5-1 with TRBJ2-2; the D call from TCRdb, TRBD2, cannot be confirmed without DNA. The germline V gene encodes CDR1 SGHRS and CDR2 YFSETQ. The length of the CDR3 is 12 residues. The CDR3 is CASRREFGELFF.

The rearrangement links TRBV24-1 to TRBJ2-3; absent DNA, TCRdb's TRBD1 call cannot be checked. The CDR3 totals 14 residues. CDR1 is KGHDR, CDR2 SFDVKD, per germline. The CDR3 spells CATSDQGNTDTQYF.

The gene calls are TRBV5-1 and TRBJ2-1; TCRdb gives TRBD1 as the D gene, but with no DNA this cannot be confirmed. The CDR3 runs to 13 residues. The germline gives CDR1 SGHRS, CDR2 YFSETQ. CDR3 residues: CASSRRTGNEQFF.

This chain uses TRBV5-1 with TRBJ2-7; TCRdb reports TRBD1, a call that lacks DNA to check it against. CDR1 is SGHRS and CDR2 is YFSETQ in the germline V gene. The CDR3 sequence is 13 residues long. The CDR3 loop reads CASSLGRGAGQYF.